A single sample is the source of the 6 T cell receptor beta chains below, sequenced in a study of cytomegalovirus exposure and HLA in healthy donors. Assay: immunoSEQ multiplex PCR; the TCRdb copy retains only in-frame clones and omits some. Of more than 250,000 clones listed, roughly 87% are singletons. Material: PBMCs. These receptor sequences come from a woman aged 30 to 39 in good health and CMV-seronegative.

This rearrangement joins TRBV19 to TRBJ1-2; tentative D call: TRBD1 (6 bases). Per the germline V gene, CDR1 is LNHDA and CDR2 is SQIVND (reference sequence). Deletions cut 5 bases from V and 0 bases from J, with 16 bases between. The CDR3 extends over 16 amino acids. CDR3 bases: TGTGCCAGTAGTCCGCCGGGGGACAATCCTAACTATGGCTACACCTTC. As protein: CASSPPGDNPNYGYTF. The whole variable domain, filled in from reference TRBV19 and TRBJ1-2, reads DGGITQSPKYLFRKEGQNVTLSCEQNLNHDAMYWYRQDPGQGLRLIYYSQIVNDFQKGDIAEGYSVSREKKESFPLTVTSAQKNPTAFYLCASSPPGDNPNYGYTFGSGTRLTVV.

This chain uses TRBV7-6 with TRBJ2-5; a possible D gene is TRBD2 (5 bases). The germline V and J ends were trimmed by 2 bases and 2 bases, with 12 bases remaining between them. This CDR3 has 15 amino acids. Per germline, CDR1 SGHVS and CDR2 FNYEAQ. CDR3 coding DNA: TGTGCCAGCAGCTTACTAGCAGAAACACAAGAGACCCAGTACTTC. This sequence encodes CASSLLAETQETQYF.

V gene TRBV18 combines with J gene TRBJ1-5; 9 nucleotides match TRBD1. With 1 base clipped from V and 3 bases from J, the junction kept 7 bases outside the gene matches. The CDR3 loop spans 17 amino acids. CDR1 and CDR2 (germline): KGHSH, LQKENI. CDR3 DNA: TGTGCCAGCTCACCACTGAGGCGGACAGGGGACAATCAGCCCCAGCATTTT. It codes for CASSPLRRTGDNQPQHF.

CDR3 in amino acids: CASSLTGKEQFF. CDR3 in DNA: TGTGCCAGCAGCTTAACGGGGAAGGAGCAGTTCTTC. The J gene is TRBJ2-1, the V gene TRBV7-3; D uncertain. CDR1 is SGHTA, CDR2 FQGTGA, per germline. V lost 0 bases and J 10 bases, leaving 7 bases between the germline ends. The length of the CDR3 is 12 residues. Full variable domain (remainder filled in from reference TRBV7-3 and TRBJ2-1): GAGVSQTPSNKVTEKGKYVELRCDPISGHTALYWYRQSLGQGPEFLIYFQGTGAADDSGLPNDRFFAVRPEGSVSTLKIQRTERGDSAVYLCASSLTGKEQFFGPGTRLTVL.

The J gene is TRBJ1-1, the V gene TRBV28; D uncertain. The CDR3 has 12 residues. The germline V gene has CDR1 MDHEN and CDR2 SYDVKM. The V end lost 3 bases, the J end lost 5 bases, and 7 bases lay between the germline ends. The CDR3 loop is CASSFTGTEAFF. CDR3 nucleotide sequence: TGTGCCAGCAGTTTTACCGGGACTGAAGCTTTCTTT.

V is TRBV27 and J is TRBJ2-7; no reliable D call. The CDR3 contains 14 residues. Germline CDR1 and CDR2: MNHEY and SMNVEV (reference sequence). V lost 3 bases, J lost 3 bases, and 12 bases lay in between. The CDR3 loop is CASSFSPLSYEQYF. CDR3 coding DNA: TGTGCCAGCAGTTTTAGTCCCTTAAGCTACGAGCAGTACTTC.